This T cell receptor (beta chain) is drawn from a study of blood T cell repertoires in COVID-19. Repertoires were generated with immunoSEQ multiplex PCR, while TCRdb's copy carries only in-frame clones and drops some. The sample carries more than 40,000 clones, roughly nine tenths recorded once. Trimming at V came to 6 bases and at J to 0 bases, leaving 8 bases not matched to a gene. Germline CDR1 MDHEN, CDR2 SYDVKM. The CDR3 sequence is 16 residues long. This chain links TRBV28 with TRBJ2-3; TRBD1 agrees at 8 bases. Sequenced sample: PBMCs or T cells enriched from blood (not recorded which). This TCR came from a woman in her forties or fifties who had recovered from COVID-19. CDR3: CASSSGTGSSTDTQYF. The CDR3 DNA reads TGTGCCAGCAGCTCTGGGACAGGCTCTAGCACAGATACGCAGTATTTT.